This T cell receptor (beta chain) was documented in a study of blood T cells in healthy people across ages. CDR1 SNHLY and CDR2 FYNNEI come from the germline V gene. After removal of 5 bases from V and 5 bases from J, the junction contained 9 bases not matched to a gene. The CDR3 runs to 15 residues. It was with a sample-barcoded 5' primer and a J-beta primer mix that a second PCR of about 6 to 11 cycles was run. MiXCR, run by TCRdb on the 5' RACE reads, gives a single entry per CDR3 protein. Here the sample spans about 1.4 million distinct CDR3 sequences, around 59% being singletons. Material: blood. The V gene is TRBV2, the J gene TRBJ2-3, with 8 nucleotides matching TRBD2. The sequence was obtained from a young man in good health. This CDR3 reads CASSRLAGNKDTQYF. CDR3 DNA sequence: TGTGCCAGCAGTCGCTTAGCGGGAAACAAAGATACGCAGTATTTT.